This TCR beta chain was recovered during a study of blood T cell repertoires in COVID-19. Study overall: The analysed material was cDNA or gDNA that came from T cells, B-cell-depleted T cells, or PBMCs.

The table lists this clone with a few counts. TCRdb's copy holds only in-frame clones and misses some; the assay was immunoSEQ multiplex PCR. The sample contains approximately 150,000 clones, roughly 80% of which appear only once. The source of this sequence is a woman over 75 with acute or convalescent COVID-19. Sequenced sample: peripheral blood.

CDR3: CSTTGGDTQYF. CDR3 nucleotides: TGCAGTACAACGGGGGGCGATACGCAGTATTTT. The V and J genes are TRBV20-1 and TRBJ2-3; TRBD2 might be the D (7 bases). Germline CDR1 DFQATT, CDR2 SNEGSKA (reference sequence). V lost 8 bases and J 6 bases, leaving 12 bases between the germline ends. The CDR3 has 11 amino acids.